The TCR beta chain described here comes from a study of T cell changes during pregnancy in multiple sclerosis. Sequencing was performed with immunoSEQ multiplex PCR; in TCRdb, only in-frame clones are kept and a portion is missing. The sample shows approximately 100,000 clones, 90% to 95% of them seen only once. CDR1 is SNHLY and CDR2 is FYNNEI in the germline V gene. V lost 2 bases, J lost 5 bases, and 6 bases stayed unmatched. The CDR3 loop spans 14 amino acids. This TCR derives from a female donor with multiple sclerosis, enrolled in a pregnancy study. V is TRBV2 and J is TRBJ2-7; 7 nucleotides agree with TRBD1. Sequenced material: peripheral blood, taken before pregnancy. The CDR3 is CASSENRGGNEQYF. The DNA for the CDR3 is TGTGCCAGCAGTGAAAACAGGGGTGGTAACGAGCAGTACTTC.